These 9 T cell receptor beta chains share one sample of origin, sequenced in a study of control samples from healthy donors and cancer patients. TCRdb's table, derived via immunoSEQ multiplex PCR, lists solely in-frame clones and lacks some. The sample lists about 100,000 clones, 70% to 90% occurring once. The sequenced material came from blood. These receptors all come from a man aged 25-45 years in good health.

V is TRBV9 and J is TRBJ2-3, with 7 bases aligning to TRBD2. Germline lookup yields CDR1 SGDLS and CDR2 YYNGEE. The CDR3 is 15 amino acids. J gave up 3 bases and V 3 bases, and 7 bases lay outside the gene matches. DNA for the CDR3: TGTGCCAGCAGCGCCCTAGCGGAGTTTACAGATACGCAGTATTTT. This translates into CASSALAEFTDTQYF. The whole variable domain, filled in from reference TRBV9 and TRBJ2-3, reads DSGVTQTPKHLITATGQRVTLRCSPRSGDLSVYWYQQSLDQGLQFLIQYYNGEERAKGNILERFSAQQFPDLHSELNLSSLELGDSALYFCASSALAEFTDTQYFGPGTRLTVL.

The chain uses TRBV2 and TRBJ2-1; 12 bases line up with TRBD2. Germline CDR1 SNHLY, CDR2 FYNNEI. The V gene end was trimmed by 3 bases and the J gene end by 16 bases; junction bases not matched to a gene: 10. This CDR3 spans 14 amino acids. CDR3 amino acids: CASSETSGGLREFF. The CDR3, as DNA: TGTGCCAGCAGTGAGACTAGCGGGGGCCTTCGGGAATTCTTC. The variable domain in full, completed from reference TRBV2 and TRBJ2-1, reads EPEVTQTPSHQVTQMGQEVILRCVPISNHLYFYWYRQILGQKVEFLVSFYNNEISEKSEIFDDQFSVERPDGSNFTLKIRSTKLEDSAMYFCASSETSGGLREFFGPGTRLTVL.

This chain links TRBV5-5 with TRBJ2-7; D gene unclear. CDR1 is SGHKS, CDR2 YYEKEE, per germline (reference sequence). Trimming removed 0 bases from V and 6 bases from J, with 19 bases in between. CDR3 length equals 16 residues. CDR3 DNA: TGTGCCAGCAGCTTGGGACTCATTCTCGGCTCGGGCGAGCAGTACTTC. It yields the protein CASSLGLILGSGEQYF.

The chain joins TRBV10-2 to TRBJ2-3, with D uncertain. The CDR3 covers 13 residues. Trimming took 3 bases from V and 6 from J, leaving 10 bases between them. Germline assignment: CDR1 WSHSY and CDR2 SAAADI. The CDR3 sequence: CASSDPTWDTQYF. CDR3 coding DNA: TGCGCCAGCAGTGACCCGACTTGGGATACGCAGTATTTT.

This clone was seen a handful of times. The chain recombines TRBV7-7 with TRBJ2-1; 10 bases are shared with TRBD1. Germline lookup yields CDR1 SSHAT and CDR2 FNYEAQ (reference sequence). CDR3 size: 15 residues. Losses at the gene ends were 5 bases for V and 3 bases for J; bases not matched to a gene: 4. The CDR3 here is CASSKTGGHYNEQFF. CDR3 in DNA: TGTGCCAGCAGCAAGACAGGGGGCCACTACAATGAGCAGTTCTTC.

The chain links TRBV15 to TRBJ1-2; perhaps TRBD1 as D (6 bases). V lost 0 bases, J lost 6 bases, and 14 bases lay in between. This CDR3 has 15 amino acids. Germline V gene data show CDR1 as LNHNV and CDR2 as YYDKDF (reference sequence). For the CDR3, the DNA is TGTGCCACCAGCAGAGATCGTCAGGGGCTCGATGGCTACACCTTC. It yields the protein CATSRDRQGLDGYTF.

CDR3 sequence (DNA): TGTGCCAGCAGCCTTGTACTAGCGGGAGTAGCGACCCAGTACTTC. Amino acid sequence: CASSLVLAGVATQYF. The rearrangement links TRBV6-2 or TRBV6-3 to TRBJ2-5; 11 positions agree with TRBD2. The germline V gene has CDR1 MNHEY and CDR2 SVGEGT. J gave up 7 bases and V 6 bases, and 10 bases lay outside the gene matches. The CDR3 has 15 amino acids.

V usage is TRBV30 and J usage is TRBJ1-2, with 10 bases that match TRBD1. This CDR3 spans 14 amino acids. Germline-derived CDR1 and CDR2 are GTSNPN and SVGIG (reference sequence). J gave up 6 bases and V 1 base, and 5 bases lay outside the gene matches. The DNA of the CDR3 is TGTGCCTGGAGTGGAGACAGGGGGCCAGATGGCTACACCTTC. Translated, it gives CAWSGDRGPDGYTF.

The chain joins TRBV19 to TRBJ2-7; no firm D call. Germline V gene lookup returns CDR1 LNHDA and CDR2 SQIVND (reference sequence). V gave up 4 bases and J gave up 3 bases, with 16 bases separating them. The CDR3 has 15 residues. The CDR3 protein is CASSSYGTLSYEQYF. CDR3 nucleotide sequence: TGTGCCAGTAGTAGTTATGGCACCTTGAGCTACGAGCAGTACTTC.